This T cell receptor beta chain was captured in a study of T cell repertoires in cytomegalovirus infection. Study details: Evidence of both CMV infection and a matching HLA type came from public TCR beta signatures.

MiXCR, applied by TCRdb to the reads, yields one record per CDR3 protein. The sample records about 530,000 distinct CDR3 sequences, around a quarter being singletons. Germline V gene sequence: CDR1 GTSNPN, CDR2 SVGIG (reference sequence). This CDR3 comprises 11 residues. Between the trimmed V and J ends, which lost 5 bases and 4 bases, there was a span of 8 bases. In its sample, this clonotype was seen a few times. Antigen specificity is unknown. Findings of the study overall: Accumulated public TCR beta family frequency recognized individuals carrying CMV together with the relevant HLA.

The specimen sequenced was PBMCs. V gene TRBV30 combines with J gene TRBJ1-1, with a weak D call TRBD1 (5 bases). This sequence originates from a human donor in good health (CMV status not recorded). Some clones in this sample may be carry-over from other donors' samples. CDR3: CAWQGITEAFF. CDR3 nucleotide sequence: TGTGCCTGGCAGGGCATCACTGAAGCTTTCTTT.